There are many counts of the clone carrying this T cell receptor (beta chain). TCRbeta library preparation incorporated unique molecular identifiers. A single record per CDR3 protein comes from TCRdb applying MiXCR to the PCR reads. The data hold 100,000 to 120,000 distinct CDR3 sequences, with 10% observed a single time. These data belong to a study of T-cell reconstitution after alpha-beta-depleted transplantation in children. This CDR3 has 16 amino acids. The germline V gene has CDR1 MNHNS and CDR2 SASEGT. With 6 bases clipped from V and 0 bases from J, the junction kept 5 bases outside the gene matches.

This rearrangement joins TRBV6-1 to TRBJ2-1; 10 nucleotides match TRBD2. This sample comprised PBMCs from the stem cell graft donor, obtained from the stem cell graft. The clonotype was recovered from a human donor who donated a stem cell graft to a child with acute lymphoblastic leukemia. The CDR3 region has the DNA TGTGCCAGCAGGGGAGCGGGAGGGCCCTCCTACAATGAGCAGTTCTTC. Its translation: CASRGAGGPSYNEQFF.